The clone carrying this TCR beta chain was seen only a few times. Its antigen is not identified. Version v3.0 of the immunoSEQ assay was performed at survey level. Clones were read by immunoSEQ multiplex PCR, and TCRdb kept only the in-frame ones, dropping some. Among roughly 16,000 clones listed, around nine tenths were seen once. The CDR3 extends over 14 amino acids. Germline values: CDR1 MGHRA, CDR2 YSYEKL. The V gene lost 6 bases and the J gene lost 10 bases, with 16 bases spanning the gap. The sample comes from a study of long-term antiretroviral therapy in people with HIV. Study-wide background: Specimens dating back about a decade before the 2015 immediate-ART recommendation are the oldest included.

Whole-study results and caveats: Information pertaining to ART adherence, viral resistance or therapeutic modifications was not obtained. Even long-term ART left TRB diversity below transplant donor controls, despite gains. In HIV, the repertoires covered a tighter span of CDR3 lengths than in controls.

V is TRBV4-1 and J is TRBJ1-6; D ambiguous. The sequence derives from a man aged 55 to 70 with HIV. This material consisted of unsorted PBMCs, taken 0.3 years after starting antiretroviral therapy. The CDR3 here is CASSAGSEGSPLHF. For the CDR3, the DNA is TGCGCCAGCAGTGCTGGGTCTGAGGGATCACCCCTCCACTTT.